This T cell receptor (beta chain) emerged from a study of identical twins. TCRdb re-called the 5' RACE reads through MiXCR, storing one row per CDR3 protein. The table has hundreds of thousands of distinct CDR3 sequences, roughly an eighth seen once; the top ten hold 1.5% to 2%. Trimming took 5 bases from V and 3 from J; bases not matched to a gene: 6. Germline V gene sequence: CDR1 MDHEN, CDR2 SYDVKM. The CDR3 sequence is 14 residues long. Of note for this clonotype: Its antigen is as yet unknown.

Study outcomes and limitations: Conclusions were drawn cross-sectionally by statistical analysis, without following the same donors.

This sample also belongs to another study, concerning yellow fever vaccine responses in identical twins.

The source material was PBMCs. The chain joins TRBV28 to TRBJ2-7, with TRBD1 matching 8 bases. The sequence was obtained from a woman younger than 35 in good health. CDR3 sequence: CASSPDRVGYEQYV. In DNA, the CDR3 is TGTGCCAGCAGTCCGGACAGGGTGGGCTACGAGCAGTACGTC.